Here is one T cell receptor beta chain with its context. Its antigen is as yet unknown. CDR1 MNHEY and CDR2 SVGAGI come from the germline V gene. The CDR3 is made up of 15 amino acids. The J segment lost 4 bases and the V segment lost 2 bases, leaving 5 bases of the junction unmatched. As for treatment: oral pan-JAK inhibitor, 5-10 mg twice daily. A FACSAria was used to sort CD4+ and CD8+ T cells. These cells came from PBMCs. Investigators isolated RNA and reverse transcribed it into cDNA to act as the sequencing template. The assay was immunoSEQ multiplex PCR, and TCRdb's table has in-frame clones only and misses some. The table records over 85,000 clones, 60% to 80% of them present only once. The data were obtained in a study of CD8+ T cells in alopecia areata. Study summary: Treated patients were given oral tofacitinib, which was dosed at 5 to 10 mg twice daily.

Broader study findings: Many expanded lesional clones persisted in scalp and blood during tofacitinib treatment. There were also resident alphabeta T cells of normal skin sequenced in scalp samples.

The starting material was CD8+ T cells sorted from blood, obtained between weeks 43 and 45, from a patient treated with tofacitinib. The sequence derives from a human donor with alopecia areata. The chain carries TRBV6-5 and TRBJ1-2, with 9 positions matching TRBD1. The CDR3 here is CASSYGTGNPYGYTF. The CDR3 DNA sequence: TGTGCCAGCAGTTACGGGACAGGGAATCCCTATGGCTACACCTTC.